This T cell receptor beta chain was found in a study of spatial heterogeneity in lung cancer. For the study at large: Each unique TCR and UMI combination was seen more than ten times on average in raw reads. Study-level results: Tracking of ubiquitous and regional nonsynonymous mutations by counts of ubiquitous and regional expanded TCRs, respectively, was seen. The study found that expanded intratumoral alpha and beta TCR counts tracked tumor mutation counts.

There are many counts of this clonotype. The antigen is undetermined. All TCR cDNA molecules were individually tagged with a unique molecular identifier. TCRdb independently ran MiXCR on the 5' RACE reads; one entry per CDR3 protein. The table has more than 20,000 distinct CDR3 sequences, over 2.5% seen once. The CDR3 is 17 residues long. Looked up from germline, CDR1 is DFQATT and CDR2 is SNEGSKA (reference sequence). Germline trimming cut 1 base from V and 0 bases from J; bases unmatched to any gene: 8. The time point: sample taken at primary tumor resection. From tumor, nontumor lung or frozen PBMC, whole RNA was taken unsorted for sequencing.

The sequence came from a male donor with early-stage non-small cell lung cancer. The J gene is TRBJ1-3, the V gene TRBV20-1, with 8 bases matching TRBD1. The sequenced sample was lung tumor tissue, obtained at surgery. The CDR3 loop is CSARGTRDRNSGNTIYF. The DNA for the CDR3 is TGCAGTGCTAGAGGGACCCGGGACAGGAACTCTGGAAACACCATATATTTT.